This T cell receptor beta chain was profiled in a study of CD8 T cells in Susac syndrome. Whole-study context: Patients with Susac syndrome were therapy-naive, on corticosteroids, or on intravenous immunoglobulin alone at blood draw.

With regard to this clonotype: Its antigen is as yet unknown.

The CDR3 runs 14 residues. Germline V gene sequence: CDR1 MNHEY, CDR2 SVGEGT. J gave up 4 bases and V 2 bases, and 3 bases lay outside the gene matches. CD8+ and CD4+ T cells circulating in blood were sequenced for TCR beta. Study results and limitations: Clonal expansion was present among Susac CD8+ cells. This expansion reached its peak in TEMRA cells and in active patients.

Roughly 0.45 to 1 ug RNA was reverse transcribed with random hexamers. Amplification of TCR beta CDR3 by immunoSEQ multiplex PCR spanned 54 Vbeta and 13 Jbeta. Each CDR3 protein gets one entry after TCRdb re-called the immunoSEQ multiplex PCR reads with MiXCR. The sample holds approximately 79,000 distinct CDR3 sequences, roughly 92% seen once. The origin of this receptor is a human donor with Susac syndrome. The rearrangement links TRBV6-2 or TRBV6-3 to TRBJ2-7; 9 positions match TRBD1. Input material: CD8+ T cells from PBMCs. The CDR3: CASSYPGQGYEQYF. CDR3 DNA sequence: TGTGCCAGCAGTTACCCGGGACAGGGTTACGAGCAGTACTTC.